This T cell receptor (beta chain) appears in the sequencing data of a study of quantifying T cell responses using KT2 cells. Study-wide background: TCR alpha and beta constant-region primers primed reverse transcription of RNA.

Unfractionated PBMC were spiked with known numbers of KT2 clone cells. The CDR3 spans 16 residues. Germline V gene data show CDR1 as MDHEN and CDR2 as SYDVKM. Deletions cut 3 bases from V and 2 bases from J, with 15 bases between. Each cDNA got a UMI-containing oligo ligated at its 3' end. An equimolar mix of RC1.1 and RC1.2 primed the beta chain across TRBC1 and TRBC2. TCRdb used MiXCR to reprocess the UMI-ligation and nested PCR reads, holding one entry per CDR3 protein. The top ten clones hold roughly 44% of a sample with 40,000 to 50,000 distinct CDR3 sequences, 15% to 20% of them seen once. This clonotype was detected once.

The chain recombines TRBV28 with TRBJ2-3; D perhaps matches TRBD2 (6 bases). This receptor was obtained from a human donor. Sequenced input: PBMCs spiked with cells of the T cell clone KT2. The CDR3 DNA follows: TGTGCCAGCAGTTTTCGGGGCGGGGCGCCCACAGATACGCAGTATTTT. Amino acids: CASSFRGGAPTDTQYF.